Listed below are T cell receptor beta chains from one sample, sequenced in a study of blood T cell repertoires in COVID-19. The data were produced by immunoSEQ multiplex PCR, yet TCRdb's version contains in-frame clones alone and is incomplete. The sample comprises 450,000 or so clones, 90% of which are singletons, and less than 0.75% rests with the top ten. Source material: PBMCs or T cells enriched from blood (not recorded which). The receptors originated from a young man who had recovered from COVID-19. CDR3s leave out the opening cysteine and the closing phenylalanine or tryptophan. D genes are given only for firm matches.

v_gene,j_gene,d_gene,CDR3aa
TRBV27,TRBJ2-1,TRBD2,ASSSEPFTSGVPNEQF
TRBV27,TRBJ1-1,TRBD1,ASSLRGQGAEAF
TRBV27,TRBJ1-2,TRBD1,ASSLSWTGPYGYT
TRBV5-1,TRBJ2-1,TRBD2,ASSASGGSYNEQF
TRBV6-1,TRBJ2-2,TRBD2,ASSEAFLGSGGRGTGELF
TRBV19,TRBJ1-6,TRBD1,ASSIQGQTTGSPLH
TRBV15,TRBJ2-3,TRBD2,ATHRGKGGLASTDTQY
TRBV24-1,TRBJ1-2,NA,ATSDFPNYGYT
TRBV14,TRBJ1-1,NA,ASSPDTNTEAF
TRBV9,TRBJ1-1,NA,ASSSSQGLNTEAF
TRBV29-1,TRBJ1-4,NA,SARGSATNEKLF
TRBV7-2,TRBJ2-7,NA,ASSRSGGYEQY
TRBV21-1,TRBJ1-2,NA,ASSTGQGASPIPYGYT